This TCR beta chain was recovered during a study of T-cell reconstitution after alpha-beta-depleted transplantation in children. General observations from the study: Alpha-beta T cells present about two months after transplant were reported to originate from several hundred expanded graft clones.

A TCRbeta library incorporating unique molecular identifiers was prepared. In TCRdb, the PCR reads were re-called with MiXCR into one record per CDR3 protein. The sample carries fewer than 250,000 distinct CDR3 sequences, over 15% recorded once. Germline loops: CDR1 WNHNN, CDR2 SYGVQD (reference sequence). The germline V and J ends were trimmed by 7 bases and 3 bases, with 27 bases remaining between them. The CDR3 is made up of 19 amino acids. The table lists this clonotype with a few counts. Its antigen is undetermined. The specimen was PBMCs, mostly from graft donor cells, collected 360 days after TCRalphabeta/CD19-depleted stem cell transplant. The rearrangement links TRBV10-1 to TRBJ2-2, with D possibly being TRBD1 (6 bases). The clonotype originates from a male patient aged 2 to 10 who had a stem cell transplant for acute lymphoblastic leukemia, so the T cells may come from the graft donor. CDR3 nucleotides: TGCGCCAGCATCATTAAGCGGCAGGGGAAGGGGAGAGACACCGGGGAGCTGTTTTTT. This codes for CASIIKRQGKGRDTGELFF.